This TCR beta chain is drawn from a study of blood T cells in healthy people across ages. The overall study: Template switching picked up about one barcoded beta molecule for each two T cells.

The people who gave samples were healthy Caucasians from Russia, aged about 6 to 100. V lost 3 bases and J lost 1; bases outside the gene matches: 5. CDR1 is KGHSH and CDR2 is LQKENI in the germline V gene. The CDR3 is made up of 15 amino acids. Combining a sample-barcoded 5' primer with a J-beta primer mix, a second PCR ran for roughly 7 to 12 cycles. Template switching added a 12-random-nucleotide identifier to every cDNA molecule. Each of the samples gave a minimum of 2.5 million paired-end reads that contained CDR3. MiXCR was run by TCRdb on the 5' RACE reads, yielding one entry per CDR3 protein. The data hold around 2 million distinct CDR3 sequences, with about two fifths observed a single time. This clonotype was observed a few times.

The sample consisted of blood. The clonotype originates from a human donor in good health. The J gene is TRBJ2-7, the V gene TRBV18; 8 bases are a match to TRBD1. CDR3 sequence reads: CASSPQGTGSYEQYF. In DNA, the CDR3 is TGTGCCAGCTCACCGCAAGGGACAGGTTCCTACGAGCAGTACTTC.